This TCR beta chain was retrieved from a study of CD8+CD57+ T cells in acquired aplastic anemia. TCR beta VDJ and CDR3 profiles were obtained from a genomic DNA template. TCRdb re-derived calls from the reads in MiXCR, one entry per CDR3 protein. The data hold over 250,000 distinct CDR3 sequences, with approximately 60% observed a single time. Whoever was chosen for sequencing had shown CD8+CD57+ cell expansion by flow cytometry. The sample consisted of sorted CD4+, CD8+, or CD8+CD57+ T cells (not recorded which) from PBMCs. The TCR originated in a human donor with aplastic anemia.

CDR3 bases: TGCAGCTTCTTGCAGGGGGCTGGGTATGGCTACACCTTC. Translation gives CSFLQGAGYGYTF. The chain has TRBV29-1 and TRBJ1-2, with 8 bases matching TRBD1. J lost 5 bases, V lost 8 bases, and 10 bases had no gene match. In germline, CDR1 is SQVTM, CDR2 ANQGSEA. CDR3 length: 13 amino acids.